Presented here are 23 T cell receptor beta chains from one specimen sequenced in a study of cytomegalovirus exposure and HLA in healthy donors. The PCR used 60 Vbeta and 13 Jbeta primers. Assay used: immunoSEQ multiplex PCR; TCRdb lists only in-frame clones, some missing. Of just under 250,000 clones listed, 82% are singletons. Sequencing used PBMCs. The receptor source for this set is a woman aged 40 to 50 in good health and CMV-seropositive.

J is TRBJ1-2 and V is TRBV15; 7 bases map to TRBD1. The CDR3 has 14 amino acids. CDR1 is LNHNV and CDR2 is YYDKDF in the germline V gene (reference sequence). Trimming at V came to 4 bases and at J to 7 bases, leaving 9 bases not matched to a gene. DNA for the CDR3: TGTGCCACCAGCATCGATACAGGGGTTCCTGGCTACACCTTC. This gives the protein CATSIDTGVPGYTF. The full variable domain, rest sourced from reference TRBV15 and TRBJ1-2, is DAMVIQNPRYQVTQFGKPVTLSCSQTLNHNVMYWYQQKSSQAPKLLFHYYDKDFNNEADTPDNFQSRRPNTSFCFLDIRSPGLGDTAMYLCATSIDTGVPGYTFGSGTRLTVV.

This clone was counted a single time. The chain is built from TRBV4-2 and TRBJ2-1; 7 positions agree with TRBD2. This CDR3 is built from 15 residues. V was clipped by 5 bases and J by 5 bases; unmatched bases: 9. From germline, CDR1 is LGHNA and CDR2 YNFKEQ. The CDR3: CASSYTSDRNNEQFF. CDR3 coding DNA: TGTGCCAGCAGCTACACTAGCGACCGAAACAATGAGCAGTTCTTC.

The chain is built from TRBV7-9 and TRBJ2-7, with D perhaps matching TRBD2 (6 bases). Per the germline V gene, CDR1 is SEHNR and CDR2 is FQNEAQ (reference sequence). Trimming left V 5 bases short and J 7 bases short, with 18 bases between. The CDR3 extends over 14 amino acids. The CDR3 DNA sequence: TGTGCCAGCAGCCCCGGGACTTCCTTGGGGGAGCAGTACTTC. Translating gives CASSPGTSLGEQYF.

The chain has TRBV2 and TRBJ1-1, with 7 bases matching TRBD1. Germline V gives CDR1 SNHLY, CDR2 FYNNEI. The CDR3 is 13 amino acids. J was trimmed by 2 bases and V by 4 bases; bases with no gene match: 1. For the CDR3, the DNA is TGTGCCAGCAGTGGGGACAGTAACACTGAAGCTTTCTTT. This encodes CASSGDSNTEAFF. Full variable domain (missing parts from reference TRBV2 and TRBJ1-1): EPEVTQTPSHQVTQMGQEVILRCVPISNHLYFYWYRQILGQKVEFLVSFYNNEISEKSEIFDDQFSVERPDGSNFTLKIRSTKLEDSAMYFCASSGDSNTEAFFGQGTRLTVV.

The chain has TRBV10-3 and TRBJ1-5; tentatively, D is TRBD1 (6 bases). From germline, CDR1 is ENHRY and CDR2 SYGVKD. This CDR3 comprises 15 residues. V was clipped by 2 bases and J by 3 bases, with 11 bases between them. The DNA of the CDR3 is TGTGCCATCAGTGAGAGGGGGGGCCCCAATCAGCCCCAGCATTTT. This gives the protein CAISERGGPNQPQHF.

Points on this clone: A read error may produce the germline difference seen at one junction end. The CDR3 spells CASSLVGQGQETQYF. CDR3 DNA: TGTGCTAGCAGCTTAGTGGGGCAGGGGCAAGAGACCCAGTACTTC. The V call is TRBV7-7, the J call TRBJ2-5; possible D gene TRBD1, 6 bases. CDR1 and CDR2 from the germline V gene are SSHAT and FNYEAQ (reference sequence). The CDR3 has 15 amino acids.

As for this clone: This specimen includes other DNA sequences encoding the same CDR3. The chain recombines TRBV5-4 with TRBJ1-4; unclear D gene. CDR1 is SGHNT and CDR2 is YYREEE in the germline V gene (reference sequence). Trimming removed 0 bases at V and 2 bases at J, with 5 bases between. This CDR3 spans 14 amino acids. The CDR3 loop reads CASSLAGTNEKLFF. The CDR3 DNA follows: TGTGCCAGCAGCTTGGCGGGGACTAATGAAAAACTGTTTTTT.

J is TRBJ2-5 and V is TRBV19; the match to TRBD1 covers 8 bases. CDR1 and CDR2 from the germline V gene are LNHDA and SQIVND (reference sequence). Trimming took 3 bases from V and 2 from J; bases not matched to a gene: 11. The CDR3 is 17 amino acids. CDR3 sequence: CASSMTHAGTGQETQYF. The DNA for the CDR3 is TGTGCCAGTAGTATGACCCACGCCGGGACAGGTCAAGAGACCCAGTACTTC.

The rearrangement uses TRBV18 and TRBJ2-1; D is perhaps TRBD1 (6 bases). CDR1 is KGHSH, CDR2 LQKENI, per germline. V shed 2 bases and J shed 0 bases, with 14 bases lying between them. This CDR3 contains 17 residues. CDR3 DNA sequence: TGTGCCAGCTCACCATTCGGCAGGGGAAGCTCCTACAATGAGCAGTTCTTC. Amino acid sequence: CASSPFGRGSSYNEQFF.

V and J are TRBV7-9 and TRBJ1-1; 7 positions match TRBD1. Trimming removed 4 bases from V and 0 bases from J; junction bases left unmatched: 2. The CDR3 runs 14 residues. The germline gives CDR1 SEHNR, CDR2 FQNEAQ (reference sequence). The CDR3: CASSSRGVNTEAFF. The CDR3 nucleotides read TGTGCCAGCAGCTCCAGGGGGGTGAACACTGAAGCTTTCTTT.

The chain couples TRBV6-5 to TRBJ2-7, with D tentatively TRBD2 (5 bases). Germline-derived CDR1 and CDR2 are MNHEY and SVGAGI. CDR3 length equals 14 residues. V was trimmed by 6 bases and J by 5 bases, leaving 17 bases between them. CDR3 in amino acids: CASSRGSYRDEQYF. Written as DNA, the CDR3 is TGTGCCAGCAGCCGCGGGTCCTACAGAGACGAGCAGTACTTC.

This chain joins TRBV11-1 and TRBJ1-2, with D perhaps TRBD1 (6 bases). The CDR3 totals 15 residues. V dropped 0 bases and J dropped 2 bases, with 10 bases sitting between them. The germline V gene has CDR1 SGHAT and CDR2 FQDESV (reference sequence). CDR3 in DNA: TGTGCCAGCAGCTTAGCTACAGGGTGGAACTATGGCTACACCTTC. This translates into CASSLATGWNYGYTF.

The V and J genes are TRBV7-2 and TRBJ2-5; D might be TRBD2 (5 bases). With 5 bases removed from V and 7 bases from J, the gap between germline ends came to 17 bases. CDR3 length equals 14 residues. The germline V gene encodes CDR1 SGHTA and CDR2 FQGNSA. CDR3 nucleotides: TGTGCCAGCAGCGTGAGGGCCGAAGATGGGACCCAGTACTTC. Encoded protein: CASSVRAEDGTQYF.

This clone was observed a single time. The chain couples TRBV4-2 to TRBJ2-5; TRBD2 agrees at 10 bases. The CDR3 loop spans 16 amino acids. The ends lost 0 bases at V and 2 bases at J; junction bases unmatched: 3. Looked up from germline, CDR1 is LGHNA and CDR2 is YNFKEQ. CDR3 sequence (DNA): TGTGCCAGCAGCCAAGATCCAGCGGGGGGGCAAGAGACCCAGTACTTC. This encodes CASSQDPAGGQETQYF.

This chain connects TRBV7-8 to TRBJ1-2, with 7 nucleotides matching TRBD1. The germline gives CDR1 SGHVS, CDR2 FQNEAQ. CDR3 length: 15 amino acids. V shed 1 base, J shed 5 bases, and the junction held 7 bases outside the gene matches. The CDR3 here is CASSLGTDREYGYTF. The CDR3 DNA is TGTGCCAGCAGCTTAGGCACCGACAGGGAGTATGGCTACACCTTC. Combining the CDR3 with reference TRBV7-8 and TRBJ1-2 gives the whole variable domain GAGVSQSPRYKVAKRGQDVALRCDPISGHVSLFWYQQALGQGPEFLTYFQNEAQLDKSGLPSDRFFAERPEGSVSTLKIQRTQQEDSAVYLCASSLGTDREYGYTFGSGTRLTVV.

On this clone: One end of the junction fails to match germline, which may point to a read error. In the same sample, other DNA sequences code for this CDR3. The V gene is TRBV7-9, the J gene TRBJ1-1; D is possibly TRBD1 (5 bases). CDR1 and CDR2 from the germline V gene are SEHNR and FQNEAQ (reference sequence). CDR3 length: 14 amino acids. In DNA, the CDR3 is TGTTCCAGCAGCTTAGGGAGGGGTAACACTGAAGCTTTCTTT. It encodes CSSSLGRGNTEAFF.

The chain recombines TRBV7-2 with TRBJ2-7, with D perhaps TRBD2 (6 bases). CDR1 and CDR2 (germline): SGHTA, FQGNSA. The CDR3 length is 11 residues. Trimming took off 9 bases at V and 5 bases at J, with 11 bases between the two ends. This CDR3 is CASSGEDEQYF. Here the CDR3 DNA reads TGTGCCAGTTCTGGGGAGGACGAGCAGTACTTC.

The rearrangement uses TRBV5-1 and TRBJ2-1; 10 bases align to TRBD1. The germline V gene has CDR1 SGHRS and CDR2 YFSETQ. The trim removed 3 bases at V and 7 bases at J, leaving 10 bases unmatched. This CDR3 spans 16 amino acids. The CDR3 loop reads CASSSGTGVSGNEQFF. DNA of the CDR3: TGCGCCAGCAGCTCCGGGACAGGGGTCTCCGGGAATGAGCAGTTCTTC.

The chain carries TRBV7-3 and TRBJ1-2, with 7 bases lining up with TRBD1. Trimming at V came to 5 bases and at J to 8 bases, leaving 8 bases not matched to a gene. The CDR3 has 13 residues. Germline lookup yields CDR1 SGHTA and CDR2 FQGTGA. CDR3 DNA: TGTGCCAGCAGCCTGGGACAGACTACGGGCTACACCTTC. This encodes CASSLGQTTGYTF.

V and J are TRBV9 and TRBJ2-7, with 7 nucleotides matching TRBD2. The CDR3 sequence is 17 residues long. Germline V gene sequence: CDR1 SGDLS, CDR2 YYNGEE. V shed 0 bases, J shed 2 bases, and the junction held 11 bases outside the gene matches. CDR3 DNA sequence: TGTGCCAGCAGCGTAGAATCAAGGCGGGGAGGGCCCTACGAGCAGTACTTC. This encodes CASSVESRRGGPYEQYF.

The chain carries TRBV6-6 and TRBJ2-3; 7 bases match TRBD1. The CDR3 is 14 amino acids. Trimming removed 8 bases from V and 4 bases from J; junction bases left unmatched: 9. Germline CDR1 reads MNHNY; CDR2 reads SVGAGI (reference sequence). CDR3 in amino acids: CASGKDRASDTQYF. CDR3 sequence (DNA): TGTGCCAGCGGAAAAGACAGGGCCTCAGATACGCAGTATTTT.

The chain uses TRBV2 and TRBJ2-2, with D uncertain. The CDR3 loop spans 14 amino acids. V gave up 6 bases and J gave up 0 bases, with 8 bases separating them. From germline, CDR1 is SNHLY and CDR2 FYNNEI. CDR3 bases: TGTGCCAGCAGCCCCGTAGCGAACACCGGGGAGCTGTTTTTT. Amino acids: CASSPVANTGELFF.

The CDR3 nucleotides are TGTGCCAGCAGCGGACTAGCGGGAGGCCCTGTTTGGGAGCAGTACTTC. Amino acid sequence: CASSGLAGGPVWEQYF. The V gene is TRBV9, the J gene TRBJ2-7; 13 bases map to TRBD2. J gave up 7 bases and V 3 bases, and 10 bases lay outside the gene matches. The CDR3 length is 16 residues. The germline V gene has CDR1 SGDLS and CDR2 YYNGEE.